The T cell receptor (beta chain) described here comes from a study of cytomegalovirus exposure and HLA in healthy donors. Findings of the study overall: Highest at DRB1 and lowest at HLA-C, TCR association rates differed among HLA loci in a later analysis. Reports indicated that the classifier achieved high specificity and sensitivity in diagnosing cytomegalovirus status. Exclusion as indistinguishable affected some V segments, including TRBV6-2 and TRBV6-3.

This clone was seen once. Antigen: not known. Primers included in the PCR were 60 Vbeta and 13 Jbeta primers. As handled by the study authors: Among the unique TCR beta chains that a later analysis counted, about 84 million in all, about 11 million were shared. This table comes from immunoSEQ multiplex PCR, and its TCRdb copy is limited to in-frame clones, with some not included. V and J calls and clone size come straight from that table; D and trimming were deduced from the DNA. The data show 140,000 or so clones, with around three quarters seen just once and around 1.7% held by the top ten. CDR3 size: 16 residues. From germline, CDR1 is MNHEY and CDR2 SMNVEV (reference sequence). V was clipped by 6 bases and J by 5 bases; unmatched bases: 12.

The TCR was taken from a woman between 35 and 50 years old in good health and CMV-seronegative. The chain recombines TRBV27 with TRBJ1-2; 10 bases agree with TRBD1. Sequencing was carried out using PBMCs. The CDR3 sequence is CASSRAARTGGYGYTF. CDR3 DNA sequence: TGTGCCAGCAGCCGCGCAGCCCGGACAGGGGGATATGGCTACACCTTC.